Included here is one TCR beta chain sequence, with context. In the study's own analysis: Researchers report that nucleated cell counts were estimated from reference gene primer amplification. Generated by immunoSEQ multiplex PCR, the TCRdb table keeps only in-frame clones and is missing some. For V, J and clone size, that table is used; D and trimming come from the DNA. The sample carries roughly 95,000 clones, about four fifths recorded once. The germline V gene has CDR1 MDHEN and CDR2 SYDVKM. The CDR3 spans 13 residues. V lost 6 bases to trimming and J lost 3 bases, with 12 bases between them. The entry originates in a study of blood T cell repertoires in COVID-19. Study at large: There were acute and convalescent COVID-19 samples, and they came from the United States, Italy and Spain. T cells, B-cell-depleted T cells, or PBMCs supplied cDNA or gDNA.

This rearrangement joins TRBV28 to TRBJ2-7; D may be TRBD1 (6 bases). Sequenced: peripheral blood. This TCR was sampled from a man older than 75 with acute or convalescent COVID-19. The CDR3 loop reads CASSPGVGYEQYF. The CDR3 coding sequence is TGTGCCAGCAGCCCAGGGGTGGGCTACGAGCAGTACTTC. The complete variable domain, with remaining parts taken from reference TRBV28 and TRBJ2-7, reads DVKVTQSSRYLVKRTGEKVFLECVQDMDHENMFWYRQDPGLGLRLIYFSYDVKMKEKGDIPEGYSVSREKKERFSLILESASTNQTSMYLCASSPGVGYEQYFGPGTRLTVT.